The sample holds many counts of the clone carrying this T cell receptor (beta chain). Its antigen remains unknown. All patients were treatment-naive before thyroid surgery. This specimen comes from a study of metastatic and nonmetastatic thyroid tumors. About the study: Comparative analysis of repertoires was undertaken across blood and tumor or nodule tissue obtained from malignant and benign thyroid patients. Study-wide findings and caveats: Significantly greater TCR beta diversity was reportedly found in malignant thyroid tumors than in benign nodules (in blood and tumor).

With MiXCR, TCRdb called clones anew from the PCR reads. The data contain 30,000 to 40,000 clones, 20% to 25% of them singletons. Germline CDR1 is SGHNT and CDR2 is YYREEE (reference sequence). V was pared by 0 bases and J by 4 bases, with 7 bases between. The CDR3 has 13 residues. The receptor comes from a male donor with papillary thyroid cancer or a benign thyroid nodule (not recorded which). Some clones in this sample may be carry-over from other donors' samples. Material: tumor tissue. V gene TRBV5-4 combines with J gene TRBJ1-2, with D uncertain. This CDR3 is CASSLEQSYGYTF. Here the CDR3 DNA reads TGTGCCAGCAGCTTGGAACAGTCCTATGGCTACACCTTC.